This is a list of T cell receptor beta chains from one sample in a study of post-analysis software for immune sequencing data. TCRdb itself ran the PCR reads through MiXCR, one entry per CDR3 protein. The sample has about 540,000 distinct CDR3 sequences, around 34% seen once. What was sequenced was blood. These receptors were obtained from a girl aged 2-17 years with multiple sclerosis. CDR3s include the opening cysteine and the closing phenylalanine or tryptophan. The D gene is left open where the match is weak. Where a row states a size, it is once, few, many or the class of an expanded clone; other rows omit it.

D gene: .; V gene: TRBV18; CDR3 length: 14; clone size: .; J gene: TRBJ2-7; CDR3 DNA: TGTGCCAGCTCTCCCTTGGGCAGGGACTACGAGCAGTACTTC; CDR3 protein: CASSPLGRDYEQYF
D gene: .; V gene: TRBV7-6; CDR3 length: 13; clone size: many; J gene: TRBJ2-3; CDR3 DNA: TGTGCCAGCAGCTTAGGGAGGGCAGATACGCAGTATTTT; CDR3 protein: CASSLGRADTQYF
D gene: .; V gene: TRBV19; CDR3 length: 15; clone size: .; J gene: TRBJ2-1; CDR3 DNA: TGTGCCAGTAGTCCCTGGGGCCAAGGGGGGCATGAGCAGTTCTTC; CDR3 protein: CASSPWGQGGHEQFF
D gene: .; V gene: TRBV7-8; CDR3 length: 15; clone size: few; J gene: TRBJ2-7; CDR3 DNA: TGTGCCAGCAGCTTAGGCGTGACACGTACCTACGAGCAGTACTTC; CDR3 protein: CASSLGVTRTYEQYF
D gene: TRBD1; V gene: TRBV6-5; CDR3 length: 17; clone size: .; J gene: TRBJ2-7; CDR3 DNA: TGTGCCAGCAGCTACCCCCAGGCGGACAGGGCCTCCTACGAGCAGTACTTC; CDR3 protein: CASSYPQADRASYEQYF
D gene: TRBD1; V gene: TRBV3-1; CDR3 length: 16; clone size: .; J gene: TRBJ2-3; CDR3 DNA: TGTGCCAGCAGCCTCTGGACAGGCAGAAGCACAGATACGCAGTATTTT; CDR3 protein: CASSLWTGRSTDTQYF
D gene: .; V gene: TRBV7-8; CDR3 length: 14; clone size: .; J gene: TRBJ2-1; CDR3 DNA: TGTGCCAGCAGCTGGGCCGGGAGTGGTAATGAGCGGTTCTTC; CDR3 protein: CASSWAGSGNERFF
D gene: .; V gene: TRBV20-1; CDR3 length: 14; clone size: .; J gene: TRBJ1-6; CDR3 DNA: TGCAGTGCTAGCCCCTACGAAGCTTCTTCACCCCTCCACTTT; CDR3 protein: CSASPYEASSPLHF
D gene: TRBD1; V gene: TRBV2; CDR3 length: 15; clone size: few; J gene: TRBJ1-4; CDR3 DNA: TGTGCCAGCAGTGAAAGGTGGGACAGGGCTGAAAAACTGTTTTTT; CDR3 protein: CASSERWDRAEKLFF
D gene: TRBD1; V gene: TRBV5-6; CDR3 length: 17; clone size: .; J gene: TRBJ1-5; CDR3 DNA: TGTGCCAGCAGCCGCAGGGGGCAGGGCGGGAGCAATCAGCCCCAGCATTTT; CDR3 protein: CASSRRGQGGSNQPQHF
D gene: TRBD2; V gene: TRBV9; CDR3 length: 19; clone size: few; J gene: TRBJ2-1; CDR3 DNA: TGTGCCAGCAGCGTAGACGAGGTGGGGTTAGCGGGGGGAAACCATGAGCAGTTCTTC; CDR3 protein: CASSVDEVGLAGGNHEQFF
D gene: TRBD2; V gene: TRBV5-5; CDR3 length: 17; clone size: few; J gene: TRBJ2-1; CDR3 DNA: TGTGCCAGCAGCTTGGCCGTGACTAGCGGGACTTACAATGAGCAGTTCTTC; CDR3 protein: CASSLAVTSGTYNEQFF
D gene: TRBD1; V gene: TRBV7-9; CDR3 length: 13; clone size: .; J gene: TRBJ1-2; CDR3 DNA: TGTGCCAGCACCCTGGGACAGGGCCATGGCTACACCTTC; CDR3 protein: CASTLGQGHGYTF
D gene: .; V gene: TRBV6-5; CDR3 length: 16; clone size: .; J gene: TRBJ1-1; CDR3 DNA: TGTGCCAGCAGTTACTCCAATACAGCCCTGAACACTGAAGCTTTCTTT; CDR3 protein: CASSYSNTALNTEAFF
D gene: TRBD1; V gene: TRBV5-1; CDR3 length: 14; clone size: few; J gene: TRBJ1-2; CDR3 DNA: TGCGCCAGCAGCCCCCGGGACAGGGGCCGCGGCTACACCTTC; CDR3 protein: CASSPRDRGRGYTF
D gene: .; V gene: TRBV20-1; CDR3 length: 14; clone size: .; J gene: TRBJ1-2; CDR3 DNA: TGCAGTGCTAGACCGGGGTACTTTAACTATGGTTACACCTTC; CDR3 protein: CSARPGYFNYGYTF
D gene: TRBD2; V gene: TRBV9; CDR3 length: 15; clone size: few; J gene: TRBJ2-1; CDR3 DNA: TGTGCCAGCAGCAAGGTAGCGGGGCAGTACAATGAGCAGTTCTTC; CDR3 protein: CASSKVAGQYNEQFF
D gene: .; V gene: TRBV4-1; CDR3 length: 12; clone size: .; J gene: TRBJ1-1; CDR3 DNA: TGCGCCAGCAGCCAGGGAGGGCCTGAAGCTTTCTTT; CDR3 protein: CASSQGGPEAFF
D gene: .; V gene: TRBV27; CDR3 length: 13; clone size: .; J gene: TRBJ1-2; CDR3 DNA: TGTGCCAGCAGTCCTCCAGCAGCGTTGAGCTACACCTTC; CDR3 protein: CASSPPAALSYTF
D gene: TRBD1; V gene: TRBV15; CDR3 length: 16; clone size: .; J gene: TRBJ2-3; CDR3 DNA: TGTGCCACCAGCAGAGATCCGGGACAGGCCGTGGGAACGCAGTATTTT; CDR3 protein: CATSRDPGQAVGTQYF
D gene: .; V gene: TRBV2; CDR3 length: 15; clone size: .; J gene: TRBJ1-1; CDR3 DNA: TGTGCCAGCAGTGATCGGAGCAAGGGGAACACTGAAGCTTTCTTT; CDR3 protein: CASSDRSKGNTEAFF
D gene: .; V gene: TRBV18; CDR3 length: 14; clone size: .; J gene: TRBJ1-5; CDR3 DNA: TGTGCCAGCTCACCGAGCGTCACAAATCAGCCCCAGCATTTT; CDR3 protein: CASSPSVTNQPQHF
D gene: .; V gene: TRBV12-3/TRBV12-4; CDR3 length: 14; clone size: .; J gene: TRBJ2-5; CDR3 DNA: TGTGCCAGCAGCCGGACTGCGGACCAAGAGACCCAGTACTTC; CDR3 protein: CASSRTADQETQYF
D gene: .; V gene: TRBV6-6; CDR3 length: 13; clone size: .; J gene: TRBJ1-4; CDR3 DNA: TGTGCCAGCAGCTCGACCACTAATGAAAAACTGTTTTTT; CDR3 protein: CASSSTTNEKLFF
D gene: TRBD2; V gene: TRBV4-1; CDR3 length: 19; clone size: few; J gene: TRBJ2-3; CDR3 DNA: TGCGCCAGCAGCCAAGAACCGGGACTAGCGGCGCCGAACACAGATACGCAGTATTTT; CDR3 protein: CASSQEPGLAAPNTDTQYF
D gene: .; V gene: TRBV12-3/TRBV12-4; CDR3 length: 13; clone size: .; J gene: TRBJ1-2; CDR3 DNA: TGTGCCAGCAGTTTATCATCCAGTTATGGCTACACCTTC; CDR3 protein: CASSLSSSYGYTF
D gene: .; V gene: TRBV20-1; CDR3 length: 16; clone size: few; J gene: TRBJ2-3; CDR3 DNA: TGCAGTGCTATGAGGCCCGGGGGTTTCAACACAGATACGCAGTATTTT; CDR3 protein: CSAMRPGGFNTDTQYF
D gene: .; V gene: TRBV7-9; CDR3 length: 13; clone size: .; J gene: TRBJ2-1; CDR3 DNA: TGTGCCAGCAGCTTAGACAGGGTGGATGAGCAGTTCTTC; CDR3 protein: CASSLDRVDEQFF
D gene: .; V gene: TRBV20-1; CDR3 length: 15; clone size: .; J gene: TRBJ2-1; CDR3 DNA: TGCAGTGCTACGACCCTCGGGACTGGGTACGATGAGCAGTTCTTC; CDR3 protein: CSATTLGTGYDEQFF
D gene: TRBD1; V gene: TRBV29-1; CDR3 length: 13; clone size: few; J gene: TRBJ2-5; CDR3 DNA: TGCAGCGTTAGGGGGGACAGGGGGGAGACCCAGTACTTC; CDR3 protein: CSVRGDRGETQYF
D gene: TRBD2; V gene: TRBV29-1; CDR3 length: 20; clone size: few; J gene: TRBJ2-2; CDR3 DNA: TGCAGCGTTGTGGACTCGGCGGGGGGGCCTCAGGACCTGACCACCGGGGAGCTGTTTTTT; CDR3 protein: CSVVDSAGGPQDLTTGELFF
D gene: .; V gene: TRBV9; CDR3 length: 14; clone size: .; J gene: TRBJ2-7; CDR3 DNA: TGTGCCAGCAGCGTAGGTACCCTCGCCTACGAGCAGTACTTC; CDR3 protein: CASSVGTLAYEQYF
D gene: .; V gene: TRBV5-1; CDR3 length: 12; clone size: .; J gene: TRBJ2-7; CDR3 DNA: TGCGCCAGCACGGGGATCTCCTACGAGCAGTACTTC; CDR3 protein: CASTGISYEQYF
D gene: .; V gene: TRBV12-3/TRBV12-4; CDR3 length: 12; clone size: .; J gene: TRBJ2-7; CDR3 DNA: TGTGCCTCCAGGGGTTCCTACAATGAGCAGTACTTC; CDR3 protein: CASRGSYNEQYF
D gene: TRBD1; V gene: TRBV5-1; CDR3 length: 17; clone size: few; J gene: TRBJ2-3; CDR3 DNA: TGCGCCAGCAGCTCCGGGCTTACAGGGGGATCCACAGATACGCAGTATTTT; CDR3 protein: CASSSGLTGGSTDTQYF
D gene: .; V gene: TRBV5-1; CDR3 length: 15; clone size: .; J gene: TRBJ2-2; CDR3 DNA: TGCGCCAGCAGCTCGGGGTCGGGGAACACCGGGGAGCTGTTTTTT; CDR3 protein: CASSSGSGNTGELFF
D gene: TRBD2; V gene: TRBV4-1; CDR3 length: 18; clone size: few; J gene: TRBJ2-1; CDR3 DNA: TGCGCCAGCAGCCAAGATCGGGGGACTAGTAGCGGGGGGGGTGAGCAGTTCTTC; CDR3 protein: CASSQDRGTSSGGGEQFF
D gene: .; V gene: TRBV28; CDR3 length: 12; clone size: few; J gene: TRBJ2-1; CDR3 DNA: TGTGCCAGCAGTTCCCCCCCTCTAGAGCAGTTCTTC; CDR3 protein: CASSSPPLEQFF
D gene: TRBD2; V gene: TRBV7-2; CDR3 length: 15; clone size: .; J gene: TRBJ2-5; CDR3 DNA: TGTGCCAGCAGCTTAGCGGCGGGGGGGCCTGAGACCCAGTACTTC; CDR3 protein: CASSLAAGGPETQYF
D gene: TRBD1; V gene: TRBV4-1; CDR3 length: 16; clone size: .; J gene: TRBJ2-2; CDR3 DNA: TGCGCCAGCAGCCGCCCGGGACAGGGTTCCCCCGGGGAGCTGTTTTTT; CDR3 protein: CASSRPGQGSPGELFF
D gene: .; V gene: TRBV3-1; CDR3 length: 14; clone size: .; J gene: TRBJ2-7; CDR3 DNA: TGTGCCAGCAGCCAATACCAGGCGGGCTACGAGCAGTACTTC; CDR3 protein: CASSQYQAGYEQYF
D gene: .; V gene: TRBV24-1; CDR3 length: 21; clone size: few; J gene: TRBJ2-3; CDR3 DNA: TGTGCCACCAGTGATTCCGCCGGACCGTCCTCCCGCGAATACTTGAAGGATACGCAGTATTTT; CDR3 protein: CATSDSAGPSSREYLKDTQYF
D gene: TRBD1; V gene: TRBV27; CDR3 length: 14; clone size: few; J gene: TRBJ2-7; CDR3 DNA: TGTGCCAGCAGTTCGGGGACAGGGGGCGACGAGCAGTACTTC; CDR3 protein: CASSSGTGGDEQYF
D gene: .; V gene: TRBV20-1; CDR3 length: 14; clone size: few; J gene: TRBJ2-3; CDR3 DNA: TGCAGTGCTAGAGGCCCAGGGCCCACAGATACGCAGTATTTT; CDR3 protein: CSARGPGPTDTQYF
D gene: .; V gene: TRBV21-1; CDR3 length: 14; clone size: .; J gene: TRBJ2-7; CDR3 DNA: TGTGCCAGCAGCAAAGAGGCCAGGTACTACGAGCAGTACTTC; CDR3 protein: CASSKEARYYEQYF
D gene: TRBD1; V gene: TRBV5-1; CDR3 length: 15; clone size: few; J gene: TRBJ2-7; CDR3 DNA: TGCGCCAGCAGCGAGAACAGGGGTAGCAACTACGAGCAGTACTTC; CDR3 protein: CASSENRGSNYEQYF
D gene: TRBD2; V gene: TRBV9; CDR3 length: 17; clone size: few; J gene: TRBJ2-5; CDR3 DNA: TGTGCCAGCAGCGGGGGAGGGTCTGCCGGCAGGTGGGAGACCCAGTACTTC; CDR3 protein: CASSGGGSAGRWETQYF
D gene: .; V gene: TRBV5-1; CDR3 length: 13; clone size: many; J gene: TRBJ2-1; CDR3 DNA: TGCGCCAGCAGCTTGGACAGCTACAATGAGCAGTTCTTC; CDR3 protein: CASSLDSYNEQFF
D gene: TRBD1; V gene: TRBV20-1; CDR3 length: 15; clone size: few; J gene: TRBJ2-7; CDR3 DNA: TGCAGTGCGATATACAGGGGGAGATTTTCCTACGAGCAGTACTTC; CDR3 protein: CSAIYRGRFSYEQYF
D gene: .; V gene: TRBV9; CDR3 length: 15; clone size: .; J gene: TRBJ2-5; CDR3 DNA: TGTGCCAGCAACGTGGCTGGGGGCACAGGGGAGACCCAGTACTTC; CDR3 protein: CASNVAGGTGETQYF